A single sample gave rise to the 29 T cell receptor beta chains below, sequenced in a study of cytotoxic CD8 clonotypes in ibrutinib-treated CLL. Sequencing used immunoSEQ multiplex PCR; TCRdb keeps in-frame clones, though not all of them. The sample has some 200,000 clones; more than 70% are singletons. The material was PBMCs, obtained after 12 months of ibrutinib treatment. Receptors originate from a human donor with chronic lymphocytic leukemia.

The chain links TRBV7-6 to TRBJ2-7, with 10 nucleotides matching TRBD1. The CDR3 is 14 residues long. With 3 bases clipped from V and 5 bases from J, the junction kept 4 bases outside the gene matches. CDR1 SGHVS and CDR2 FNYEAQ come from the germline V gene. Here the CDR3 reads CASSFFGTGDEQYF. The CDR3 DNA reads as TGTGCCAGCAGCTTTTTCGGGACAGGGGACGAGCAGTACTTC.

The V call is TRBV4-2, the J call TRBJ2-1; unclear D gene. From germline, CDR1 is LGHNA and CDR2 YNFKEQ. The V end lost 0 bases, the J end lost 3 bases, and 15 bases lay between the germline ends. The CDR3 sequence is 17 residues long. The CDR3 spells CASSQDDSRTVYNEQFF. The CDR3 DNA sequence: TGTGCCAGCAGCCAAGATGACTCCCGCACCGTCTACAATGAGCAGTTCTTC.

This clone has just a few counts. The rearrangement links TRBV19 to TRBJ1-5; D uncertain. The germline V gene encodes CDR1 LNHDA and CDR2 SQIVND (reference sequence). Trimming shortened V by 3 bases and J by 2 bases, and 14 bases separated the two germline ends. The CDR3 extends over 16 amino acids. The CDR3 loop reads CASSIVPRLRNQPQHF. The CDR3 nucleotides are TGTGCCAGTAGTATCGTTCCGCGGCTTCGCAATCAGCCCCAGCATTTT.

The chain joins TRBV10-1 to TRBJ1-2; possibly TRBD1 for D (6 bases). The CDR3 has 16 amino acids. Deletions cut 6 bases from V and 4 bases from J, with 21 bases between. CDR1 is WNHNN and CDR2 is SYGVQD in the germline V gene (reference sequence). The CDR3 region is CASSPTGTPTSYGYTF. CDR3 nucleotide sequence: TGCGCCAGCAGCCCCACCGGGACACCGACGAGCTATGGCTACACCTTC.

The chain couples TRBV4-1 to TRBJ1-2; TRBD1 is a possible D gene (6 bases). The germline V gene has CDR1 MGHRA and CDR2 YSYEKL. The CDR3 spans 19 residues. V was clipped by 2 bases and J by 0 bases, with 22 bases between them. Here the CDR3 reads CASSQHPGAGEGTNYGYTF. The CDR3 DNA follows: TGCGCCAGCAGCCAACACCCCGGGGCAGGGGAGGGCACTAACTATGGCTACACCTTC.

The chain carries TRBV6-5 and TRBJ2-5, with D possibly being TRBD1 or TRBD2 (5 bases each). Trimming removed 1 base at V and 1 base at J, with 13 bases between. The CDR3 length is 16 residues. In germline, CDR1 is MNHEY, CDR2 SVGAGI. The DNA of the CDR3 is TGTGCCAGCAGTTACTGGGGGAGAGGAGGCCAAGAGACCCAGTACTTC. Translating gives CASSYWGRGGQETQYF.

V is TRBV11-2 and J is TRBJ1-5; TRBD1 matches 11 bases. The junction had 4 bases not matched to a gene; V was cut back by 5 bases and J by 7 bases. Germline CDR1 reads SGHAT; CDR2 reads FQNNGV. The CDR3 consists of 14 residues. The CDR3 sequence is CASSLGTGGQPQHF. DNA for the CDR3: TGTGCCAGCAGCCTCGGGACAGGGGGGCAGCCCCAGCATTTT.

V usage is TRBV29-1 and J usage is TRBJ1-1; 10 bases map to TRBD1. Unmatched junction bases numbered 5, after V lost 3 bases and J lost 4 bases. CDR3 size: 14 residues. The germline V gene encodes CDR1 SQVTM and CDR2 ANQGSEA. CDR3 region: CSVETGQGPTEAFF. CDR3 nucleotides: TGCAGCGTTGAGACGGGACAGGGGCCCACTGAAGCTTTCTTT.

V is TRBV7-9 and J is TRBJ1-4; 7 nucleotides align to TRBD1. V lost 4 bases, J lost 7 bases, and 12 bases stayed unmatched. Germline V gene lookup returns CDR1 SEHNR and CDR2 FQNEAQ (reference sequence). CDR3 length equals 16 residues. The CDR3 reads CASSSQGVELREKLFF. The CDR3 DNA reads TGTGCCAGCAGCTCCCAGGGGGTCGAATTGCGTGAAAAACTGTTTTTT.

This clone was observed a few times. The V and J genes are TRBV7-8 and TRBJ2-4; D uncertain. CDR3 length: 16 amino acids. Germline loops: CDR1 SGHVS, CDR2 FQNEAQ. The V end lost 1 base, the J end lost 0 bases, and 10 bases lay between the germline ends. The CDR3 DNA reads as TGTGCCAGCAGCTTAGGTGGCTGGGTAGCCAAAAACATTCAGTACTTC. It yields the protein CASSLGGWVAKNIQYF.

This chain links TRBV29-1 with TRBJ1-2; TRBD1 agrees at 7 bases. The CDR3 spans 16 residues. With V trimmed by 2 bases and J by 0 bases, 9 bases remained unmatched. Germline V gives CDR1 SQVTM, CDR2 ANQGSEA. CDR3 amino acids: CSVERASQGANYGYTF. DNA for the CDR3: TGCAGCGTTGAACGGGCTTCGCAGGGGGCTAACTATGGCTACACCTTC.

The rearrangement links TRBV7-9 to TRBJ2-2; D unclear. Between the trimmed V and J ends, which lost 2 bases and 2 bases, there was a span of 12 bases. This CDR3 comprises 16 residues. Looked up from germline, CDR1 is SEHNR and CDR2 is FQNEAQ (reference sequence). CDR3 loop: CASSLLRGANTGELFF. The CDR3 coding sequence is TGTGCCAGCAGCTTACTTAGAGGAGCAAACACCGGGGAGCTGTTTTTT.

This rearrangement joins TRBV6-6 to TRBJ1-1; 7 bases align to TRBD1. This CDR3 contains 15 residues. Germline CDR1 is MNHNY and CDR2 is SVGAGI (reference sequence). With 2 bases clipped from V and 5 bases from J, the junction kept 8 bases outside the gene matches. CDR3 amino acids: CASSYALTGMTEAFF. The CDR3 bases are TGTGCCAGCAGTTACGCCCTGACAGGGATGACTGAAGCTTTCTTT.

This clone was seen more than once but under ten times. The CDR3 coding sequence is TGTGCCAGCTCACCACGGGCCCCAGTGAAGGGCTACACCTTC. As protein: CASSPRAPVKGYTF. The chain has TRBV18 and TRBJ1-2; no definite D call. The CDR3 sequence is 14 residues long. Trimming stripped 1 base from V and 8 bases from J, with 14 bases between. Germline V gives CDR1 KGHSH, CDR2 LQKENI.

The rearrangement links TRBV18 to TRBJ1-5, with D possibly being TRBD1 (5 bases). In germline, CDR1 is KGHSH, CDR2 LQKENI. V lost 6 bases and J 0 bases, leaving 15 bases between the germline ends. The CDR3 contains 16 residues. CDR3 in amino acids: CASSPPDSSSNQPQHF. The CDR3 bases are TGTGCCAGCTCTCCTCCCGACAGCAGTAGCAATCAGCCCCAGCATTTT.

The chain carries TRBV18 and TRBJ1-4; D is ambiguous. Germline V gene sequence: CDR1 KGHSH, CDR2 LQKENI. The CDR3 sequence is 14 residues long. The V end was cut by 0 bases, the J end by 4 bases, with 6 bases between. CDR3 bases: TGTGCCAGCTCACCACCGTCCTTTAATGAAAAACTGTTTTTT. Protein: CASSPPSFNEKLFF.

The rearrangement joins TRBV7-2 to TRBJ1-1, with D uncertain. Germline CDR1 reads SGHTA; CDR2 reads FQGNSA. This CDR3 is 13 amino acids long. Trimming shortened V by 3 bases and J by 2 bases, and 7 bases separated the two germline ends. The CDR3 loop reads CASSLLPNTEAFF. CDR3 coding DNA: TGTGCCAGCAGCTTGCTGCCTAACACTGAAGCTTTCTTT.

The chain links TRBV5-1 to TRBJ1-2; 8 bases are shared with TRBD1. The CDR3 is made up of 17 amino acids. With 0 bases clipped from V and 0 bases from J, the junction kept 7 bases outside the gene matches. Germline V lookup: CDR1 SGHRS, CDR2 YFSETQ. The CDR3 DNA follows: TGCGCCAGCAGCTTGGTTGGCAGGGGGCAATCTAACTATGGCTACACCTTC. Protein: CASSLVGRGQSNYGYTF.

The table lists this clone with a few counts. The chain has TRBV10-3 and TRBJ2-5; TRBD2 matches 10 bases. The germline CDR1 and CDR2 sequences are ENHRY and SYGVKD. With 3 bases clipped from V and 4 bases from J, the junction kept 14 bases outside the gene matches. The CDR3 has 18 amino acids. The CDR3 spells CAISDADSGGTYGETQYF. For the CDR3, the DNA is TGTGCCATCAGTGATGCGGATAGCGGGGGGACTTATGGAGAGACCCAGTACTTC.

The chain has TRBV18 and TRBJ2-5; D is perhaps TRBD1 or TRBD2 (5 bases each). From germline, CDR1 is KGHSH and CDR2 LQKENI. The CDR3 covers 16 residues. The V and J ends lost 4 bases and 1 base respectively, with 16 bases between them. The CDR3: CASSLFSGTGQETQYF. CDR3 in DNA: TGTGCCAGCTCACTGTTCTCAGGGACGGGCCAAGAGACCCAGTACTTC.

The chain carries TRBV9 and TRBJ1-3; D is uncertain. The CDR3 has 15 amino acids. V was clipped by 3 bases and J by 0 bases, with 10 bases between them. The germline CDR1 and CDR2 sequences are SGDLS and YYNGEE. The CDR3, as DNA: TGTGCCAGCAGCGAGGACGGGAGCTCTGGAAACACCATATATTTT. This codes for CASSEDGSSGNTIYF. The complete variable domain, with remaining parts taken from reference TRBV9 and TRBJ1-3, reads DSGVTQTPKHLITATGQRVTLRCSPRSGDLSVYWYQQSLDQGLQFLIQYYNGEERAKGNILERFSAQQFPDLHSELNLSSLELGDSALYFCASSEDGSSGNTIYFGEGSWLTVV.

The chain employs TRBV11-2 and TRBJ1-2; TRBD1 matches 7 bases. V was clipped by 4 bases and J by 0 bases; unmatched bases: 5. This CDR3 contains 15 residues. The germline V gene has CDR1 SGHAT and CDR2 FQNNGV. CDR3 sequence: CASSSRDSTNYGYTF. As DNA, the CDR3 is TGTGCCAGCAGCTCCAGGGACAGTACTAACTATGGCTACACCTTC.

The chain is built from TRBV5-1 and TRBJ2-4; D may correspond to TRBD1 or TRBD2 (5 bases each). From germline, CDR1 is SGHRS and CDR2 YFSETQ. V was clipped by 2 bases and J by 1 base, with 13 bases between them. The CDR3 is 16 residues long. CDR3 DNA: TGCGCCAGCAGCTTACGGGGCCCTGGGGCCAAAAACATTCAGTACTTC. Amino acids: CASSLRGPGAKNIQYF.

J is TRBJ2-7 and V is TRBV7-9; 8 nucleotides align to TRBD1. CDR1 is SEHNR, CDR2 FQNEAQ, per germline (reference sequence). After removal of 5 bases from V and 1 base from J, the junction contained 7 bases not matched to a gene. The CDR3 consists of 15 residues. CDR3 bases: TGTGCCAGCAGCGCCAGGACAGGGCCGTCCTACGAGCAGTACTTC. It encodes CASSARTGPSYEQYF.

This clone appeared once. The chain has TRBV27 and TRBJ2-2; tentatively, D is TRBD2 (5 bases). Deletions cut 4 bases from V and 4 bases from J, with 13 bases between. The germline gives CDR1 MNHEY, CDR2 SMNVEV (reference sequence). This CDR3 spans 15 amino acids. The CDR3 region is CASSSRGYSTGELFF. In nucleotides, the CDR3 is TGTGCCAGCAGTTCCCGAGGGTACAGCACCGGGGAGCTGTTTTTT.

The CDR3 DNA follows: TGTGCCAGCAGGGCAGGGGGTTTTTACGAGCAGTACTTC. It codes for CASRAGGFYEQYF. This chain connects TRBV28 to TRBJ2-7, with 7 positions matching TRBD1. The CDR3 is made up of 13 amino acids. The V and J ends lost 6 bases and 4 bases, in that order; junction bases with no gene match: 6. The germline CDR1 and CDR2 sequences are MDHEN and SYDVKM.

The rearrangement links TRBV5-1 to TRBJ1-5; the D gene is possibly TRBD1 (5 bases). Trimming cost V 4 bases and J 3 bases, with 11 bases left between them. This CDR3 contains 14 residues. Germline loops: CDR1 SGHRS, CDR2 YFSETQ. CDR3 sequence reads: CASSPGTANQPQHF. The CDR3 DNA reads as TGCGCCAGCAGCCCGGGGACGGCCAATCAGCCCCAGCATTTT.

In this sample, this clone turned up a few times. The chain carries TRBV11-2 and TRBJ2-1; no definite D call. CDR1 is SGHAT and CDR2 is FQNNGV in the germline V gene. Trimming cost V 2 bases and J 5 bases, with 10 bases left between them. CDR3 length equals 14 residues. DNA of the CDR3: TGTGCCAGCAGCTTAACTCCCCCTCACAATGAGCAGTTCTTC. Translating it yields CASSLTPPHNEQFF.

Points on this clone: Without the conserved terminal phenylalanine or tryptophan, this CDR3 likely stems from a read error. No DNA is shown, since the ends of the CDR3 on it are uncertain; the CDR3 is the one TCRdb lists. This rearrangement joins TRBV29-1 to TRBJ1-1. In germline, CDR1 is SQVTM, CDR2 ANQGSEA. The CDR3 adds up to 8 amino acids, both ends counted. CDR3 amino acids: CSVDGKNL.